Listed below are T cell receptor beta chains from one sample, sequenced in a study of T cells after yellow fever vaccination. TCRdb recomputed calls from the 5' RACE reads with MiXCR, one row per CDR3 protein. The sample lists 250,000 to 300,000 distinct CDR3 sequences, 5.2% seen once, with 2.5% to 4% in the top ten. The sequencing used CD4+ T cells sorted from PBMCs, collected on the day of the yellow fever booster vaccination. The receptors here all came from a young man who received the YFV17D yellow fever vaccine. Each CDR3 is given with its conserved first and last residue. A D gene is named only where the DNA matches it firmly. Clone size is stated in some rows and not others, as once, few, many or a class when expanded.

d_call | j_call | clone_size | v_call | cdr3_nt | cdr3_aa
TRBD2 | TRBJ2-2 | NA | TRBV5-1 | TGCGCCAGCAGCTTGGTAGCGGGGAGCACCGGGGAGCTGTTTTTT | CASSLVAGSTGELFF
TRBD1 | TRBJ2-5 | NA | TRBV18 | TGTGCCAGCTCACCGCAACAGGGGGGTCAAGAGACCCAGTACTTC | CASSPQQGGQETQYF
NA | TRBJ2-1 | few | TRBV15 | TGTGCCACACGAGGGGGGGGAGGCCGACCCGAGCAGTTCTTC | CATRGGGGRPEQFF
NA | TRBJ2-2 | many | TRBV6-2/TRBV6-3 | TGTGCCAGCAGTTACCCCCCCGGGGAGCTGTTTTTT | CASSYPPGELFF
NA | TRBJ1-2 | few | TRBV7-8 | TGTGCCAGCAGCTTAGGGGGACGGTCCTACACCTTC | CASSLGGRSYTF
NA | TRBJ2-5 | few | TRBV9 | TGTGCCAGCAGCGTAGCTGGAGGTGGGGTAGGAGAGACCCAGTACTTC | CASSVAGGGVGETQYF
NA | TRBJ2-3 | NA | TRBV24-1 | TGTGCCACCAGTGGCCGGGGCACAGATACGCAGTATTTT | CATSGRGTDTQYF
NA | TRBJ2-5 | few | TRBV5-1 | TGCGCCAGCAGCCGGGACACCCGTCAAGAGACCCAGTACTTC | CASSRDTRQETQYF
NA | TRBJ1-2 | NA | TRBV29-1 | TGCAGCGTCCTCGACAGGATCTATGGCTACACCTTC | CSVLDRIYGYTF
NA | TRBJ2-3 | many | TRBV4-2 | TGTGCCAGCAGCCTCCAAAGCGGCGGGACCAGCACAGATACGCAGTATTTT | CASSLQSGGTSTDTQYF
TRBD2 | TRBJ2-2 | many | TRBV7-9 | TGTGCCAGCAGCCCCCCAAAGACTAGCGGAGATGAAAACACCGGGGAGCTGTTTTTT | CASSPPKTSGDENTGELFF
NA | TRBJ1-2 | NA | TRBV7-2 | TGTGCCAGCAGCTTAGGACAGTCAATCGATGGCTACACCTTC | CASSLGQSIDGYTF
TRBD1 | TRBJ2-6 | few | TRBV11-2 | TGTGCCAGCAGCTTACTTTTCGGACAGGCTGGGGCCAACGTCCTGACTTTC | CASSLLFGQAGANVLTF
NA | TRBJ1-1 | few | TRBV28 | TGTGCCAGCAGTTTATTCGGGCAAGAGGGAGCTTTCTTT | CASSLFGQEGAFF
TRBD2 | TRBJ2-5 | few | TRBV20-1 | TGCAGTGCTAGAGACCCGGGGACTAGCGGGGGGGTGGAGACCCAGTACTTC | CSARDPGTSGGVETQYF
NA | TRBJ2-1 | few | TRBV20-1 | TGCAGTGCAGAGAAATGGACCTCCTACAATGAGCAGTTCTTC | CSAEKWTSYNEQFF
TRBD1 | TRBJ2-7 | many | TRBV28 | TGTGCCAGCAGTTTAGGCACGGCGACAGGGTACGAGCAGTACTTC | CASSLGTATGYEQYF
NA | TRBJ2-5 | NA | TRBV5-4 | TGTGCCAGCAGCCCTCAGGGGCAGGCCGAAGAGACCCAGTACTTC | CASSPQGQAEETQYF
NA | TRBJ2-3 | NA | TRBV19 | TGTGCCAGTAGTGGTCAGGGAGGAGGCACAGATACGCAGTATTTT | CASSGQGGGTDTQYF
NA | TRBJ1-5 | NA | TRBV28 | TGTGCCAGCAGTTTGGGACTTCAGCCCCAGCATTTT | CASSLGLQPQHF
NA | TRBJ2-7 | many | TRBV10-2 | TGCGCCACCAAACCACAGGAGGACTACGAGCAGTACTTC | CATKPQEDYEQYF
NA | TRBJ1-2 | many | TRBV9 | TGTGCCAGCAGCGTAGCTGTTGGCCAATATGGCTACACCTTC | CASSVAVGQYGYTF
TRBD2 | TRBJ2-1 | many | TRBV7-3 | TGTGCCAGCAGCCGGGGGGTGCGGGGGGATGGCAATGAGCAGTTCTTC | CASSRGVRGDGNEQFF
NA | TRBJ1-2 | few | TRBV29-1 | TGCAGCGCATCGACAGGTTATAACTATGGCTACACCTTC | CSASTGYNYGYTF
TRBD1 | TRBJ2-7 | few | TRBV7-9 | TGTGCCAGCAGCCTATTAGGGACAGCCTACGAGCAGTACTTC | CASSLLGTAYEQYF
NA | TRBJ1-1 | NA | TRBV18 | TGTGCCAGCTCTCTCTTGGACCTCACTGAAGCTTTCTTT | CASSLLDLTEAFF
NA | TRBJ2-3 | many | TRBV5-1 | TGCGCCAGCAGCTTGGCCGAAAACACAGATACGCAGTATTTT | CASSLAENTDTQYF
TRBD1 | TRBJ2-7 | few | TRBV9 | TGTGCCAGCAGCGCGACAGGGACCTACGAGCAGTACTTC | CASSATGTYEQYF
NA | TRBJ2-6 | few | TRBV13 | TGTGCCAGCAGGGGAGAGGGGGCCAACGTCCTGACTTTC | CASRGEGANVLTF
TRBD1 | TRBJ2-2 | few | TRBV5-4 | TGTGCCAGCAGCCCAGGGACAGAGAACACCGGGGAGCTGTTTTTT | CASSPGTENTGELFF
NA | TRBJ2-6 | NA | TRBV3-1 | TGTGCCAGCAGCCGGCCCTTCGGCGGGGCCAACGTCCTGACTTTC | CASSRPFGGANVLTF
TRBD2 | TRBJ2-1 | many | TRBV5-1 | TGCGCCAGCAGCTTGGGAAGCGGGGAGCGGGGTGAGCAGTTCTTC | CASSLGSGERGEQFF
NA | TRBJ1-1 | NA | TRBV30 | TGTGCCTGGAATATGATCAGTGAAGCTTTCTTT | CAWNMISEAFF
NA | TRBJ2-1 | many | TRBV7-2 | TGTGCCAGCAGCTTAGTATCCAGGGCAGACAATGAGCAGTTCTTC | CASSLVSRADNEQFF
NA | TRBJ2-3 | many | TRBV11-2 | TGTGCCAGCAGCTTTCGAGGACAGAAAGATACGCAGTATTTT | CASSFRGQKDTQYF
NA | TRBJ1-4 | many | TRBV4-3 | TGCGCCAGCAGCCAAGGGGCGGTCACAAATGAAAAACTGTTTTTT | CASSQGAVTNEKLFF
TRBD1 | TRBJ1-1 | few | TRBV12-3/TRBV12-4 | TGTGCCAGCAAACCCGACAGGGAGATCACTGAAGCTTTCTTT | CASKPDREITEAFF
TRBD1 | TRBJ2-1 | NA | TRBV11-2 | TGTGCCAGCAGCCCGGACAGGGTGGGGGAGCAGTTCTTC | CASSPDRVGEQFF
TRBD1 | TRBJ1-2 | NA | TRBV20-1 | TGCAGTGCGGGTGACTGGACAGGGAACTATGGCTACACCTTC | CSAGDWTGNYGYTF
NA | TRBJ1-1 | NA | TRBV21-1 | TGTGCCAGAAATCAAGTGGAGGACACTGAAGCTTTCTTT | CARNQVEDTEAFF
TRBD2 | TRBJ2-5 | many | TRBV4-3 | TGCGCCAGCAGCCAGACTTCCGGGACTAGCGGGGCAGAGACCCAGTACTTC | CASSQTSGTSGAETQYF
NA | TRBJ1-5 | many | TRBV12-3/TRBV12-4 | TGTGCCAGCAGCCCTGGACGCACCGTCTATGGGGGTCAGCCCCAGCATTTT | CASSPGRTVYGGQPQHF
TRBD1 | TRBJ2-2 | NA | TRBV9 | TGTGCCAGCAGCGTACTAGGGGGCGCGGACACCGGGGAGCTGTTTTTT | CASSVLGGADTGELFF
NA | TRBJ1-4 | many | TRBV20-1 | TGCAGTGCTATCCTCCCAGGGGTTTACGAAAAACTGTTTTTT | CSAILPGVYEKLFF
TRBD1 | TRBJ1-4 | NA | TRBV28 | TGTGCCAGCAGTACGACAGGGGGCTCTGAAAAACTGTTTTTT | CASSTTGGSEKLFF
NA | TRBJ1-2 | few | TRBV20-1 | TGCAGTGCTAGATGGGGTGCCAACTATGGCTACACCTTC | CSARWGANYGYTF
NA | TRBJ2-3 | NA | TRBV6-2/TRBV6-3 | TGTGCCAGCACCGCGGGGGCGTATGGTACGCAGTATTTT | CASTAGAYGTQYF
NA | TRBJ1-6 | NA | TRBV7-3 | TGTGCCAGCAGCTTAGTCGGGGGAGAAGGGACACCCCTCCACTTT | CASSLVGGEGTPLHF
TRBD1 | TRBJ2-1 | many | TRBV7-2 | TGTGCCAGCAGCCCTGGGACAGGCCTCAATGAGCAGTTCTTC | CASSPGTGLNEQFF
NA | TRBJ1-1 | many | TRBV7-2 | TGTGCCAGCAGCTTAGTACGGGCAGGGAATGAGGCTTTCTTT | CASSLVRAGNEAFF
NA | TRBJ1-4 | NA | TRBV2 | TGTGCCAGCAGTGGGGACGGGGTCGGTGTTGAAAAACTGTTTTTT | CASSGDGVGVEKLFF
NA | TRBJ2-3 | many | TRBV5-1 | TGCGCCAGCAGCTTTGGAGGTACGGGATTAACAGATACGCAGTATTTT | CASSFGGTGLTDTQYF
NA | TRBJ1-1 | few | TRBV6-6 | TGTGCCAGCAGGCGGTGGGTTTTTGAGGGTGATTATAATGAAGCTTTCTTT | CASRRWVFEGDYNEAFF
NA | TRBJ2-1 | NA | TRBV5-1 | TGCGCCAGCAGCTTGTTTGTAACAAGCCGCTCCGACAATGAGCAGTTCTTC | CASSLFVTSRSDNEQFF
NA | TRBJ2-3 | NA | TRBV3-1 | TGTGCCAGCAGCCAATTTACCTTCGCAGATACGCAGTATTTT | CASSQFTFADTQYF
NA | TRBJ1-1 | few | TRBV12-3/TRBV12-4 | TGTGCCAGCAGTTTGCGGTTTACGAACACTGAAGCTTTCTTT | CASSLRFTNTEAFF
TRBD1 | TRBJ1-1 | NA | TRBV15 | TGTGCCACCAGCCGATATCCGGGACAGGGGCCGCGCGGTGAAGCTTTCTTT | CATSRYPGQGPRGEAFF